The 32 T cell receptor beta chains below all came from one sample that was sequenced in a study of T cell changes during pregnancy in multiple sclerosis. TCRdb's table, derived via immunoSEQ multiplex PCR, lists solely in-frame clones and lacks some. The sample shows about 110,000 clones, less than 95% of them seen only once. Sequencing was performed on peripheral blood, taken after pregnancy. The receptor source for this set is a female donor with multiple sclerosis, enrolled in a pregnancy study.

CDR3 nucleotide sequence: TGTGCCAGCAGCGTAGAAATTAATAATTCACCCCTCCACTTT. Encoded protein: CASSVEINNSPLHF. This chain uses TRBV9 with TRBJ1-6; no reliable D call. The CDR3 extends over 14 amino acids. The germline gives CDR1 SGDLS, CDR2 YYNGEE. The ends were cut back, 0 bases at V and 5 bases at J, with 6 bases in the middle.

The CDR3 region is CASSWKLAGGGETQYF. CDR3 DNA sequence: TGTGCCAGCAGCTGGAAACTAGCGGGAGGTGGAGAGACCCAGTACTTC. This chain joins TRBV5-6 and TRBJ2-5; 12 nucleotides line up with TRBD2. Germline lookup yields CDR1 SGHDT and CDR2 YYEEEE. V dropped 3 bases and J dropped 4; count of bases not matched to a gene: 7. The CDR3 sequence is 16 residues long.

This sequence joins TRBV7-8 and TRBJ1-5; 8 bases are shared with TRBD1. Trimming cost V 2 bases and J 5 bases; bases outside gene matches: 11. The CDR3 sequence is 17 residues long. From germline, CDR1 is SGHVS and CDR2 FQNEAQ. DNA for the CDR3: TGTGCCAGCAGCTTATGGTCTGCCAGGGGGCAGCATCAGCCCCAGCATTTT. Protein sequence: CASSLWSARGQHQPQHF.

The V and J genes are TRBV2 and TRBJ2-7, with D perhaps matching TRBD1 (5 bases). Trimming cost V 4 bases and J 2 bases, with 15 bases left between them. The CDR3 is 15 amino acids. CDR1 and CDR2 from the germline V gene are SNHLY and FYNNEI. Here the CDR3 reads CASSGVGTDTYEQYF. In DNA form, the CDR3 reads TGTGCCAGCAGTGGGGTCGGAACGGACACCTACGAGCAGTACTTC.

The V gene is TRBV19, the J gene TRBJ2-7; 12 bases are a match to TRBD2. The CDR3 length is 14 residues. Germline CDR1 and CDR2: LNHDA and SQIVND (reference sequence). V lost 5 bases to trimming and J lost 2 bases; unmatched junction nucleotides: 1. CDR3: CASSGTSGPYEQYF. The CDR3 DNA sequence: TGTGCCAGTAGTGGGACTAGCGGGCCCTACGAGCAGTACTTC.

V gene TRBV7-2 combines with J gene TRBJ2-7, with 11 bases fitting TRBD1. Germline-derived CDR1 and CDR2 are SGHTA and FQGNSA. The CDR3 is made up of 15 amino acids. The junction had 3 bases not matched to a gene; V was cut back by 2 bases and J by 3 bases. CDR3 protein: CASSLFGTGGYEQYF. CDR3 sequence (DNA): TGTGCCAGCAGCTTATTCGGGACAGGGGGCTACGAGCAGTACTTC. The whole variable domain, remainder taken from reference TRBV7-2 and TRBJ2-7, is GAGVSQSPSNKVTEKGKDVELRCDPISGHTALYWYRQSLGQGLEFLIYFQGNSAPDKSGLPSDRFSAERTGGSVSTLTIQRTQQEDSAVYLCASSLFGTGGYEQYFGPGTRLTVT.

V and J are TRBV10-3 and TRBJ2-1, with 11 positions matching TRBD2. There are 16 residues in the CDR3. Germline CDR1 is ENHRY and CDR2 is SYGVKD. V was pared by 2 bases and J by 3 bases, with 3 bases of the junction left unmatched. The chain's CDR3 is CAISEQLAGGYNEQFF. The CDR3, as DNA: TGTGCCATCAGTGAGCAGCTAGCGGGGGGCTACAATGAGCAGTTCTTC.

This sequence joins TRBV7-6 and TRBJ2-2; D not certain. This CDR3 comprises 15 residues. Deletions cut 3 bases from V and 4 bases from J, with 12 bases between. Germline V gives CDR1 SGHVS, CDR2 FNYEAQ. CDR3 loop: CASSLEARGTGELFF. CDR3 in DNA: TGTGCCAGCAGCTTGGAAGCTAGAGGCACCGGGGAGCTGTTTTTT.

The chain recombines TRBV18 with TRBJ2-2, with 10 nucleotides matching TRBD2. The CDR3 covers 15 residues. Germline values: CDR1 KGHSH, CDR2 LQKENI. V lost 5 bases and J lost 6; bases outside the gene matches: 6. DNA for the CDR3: TGTGCCAGCTCAGAACTAGCGGGAATGGCCGGGGAGCTGTTTTTT. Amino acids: CASSELAGMAGELFF.

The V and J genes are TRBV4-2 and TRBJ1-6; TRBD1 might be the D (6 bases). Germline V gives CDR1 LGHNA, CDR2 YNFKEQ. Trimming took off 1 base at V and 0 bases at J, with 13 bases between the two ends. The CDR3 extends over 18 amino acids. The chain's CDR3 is CASSQGVTGSSYNSPLHF. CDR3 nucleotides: TGTGCCAGCAGCCAAGGTGTGACAGGAAGCTCCTATAATTCACCCCTCCACTTT.

The CDR3 region is CASSAGAHQPQHF. Here the CDR3 DNA reads TGTGCCAGCAGTGCAGGGGCACATCAGCCCCAGCATTTT. The J gene is TRBJ1-5, the V gene TRBV6-6; the D gene is possibly TRBD1 (6 bases). Germline lookup yields CDR1 MNHNY and CDR2 SVGAGI (reference sequence). The CDR3 sequence is 13 residues long. The V gene lost 5 bases and the J gene lost 5 bases, with 10 bases spanning the gap.

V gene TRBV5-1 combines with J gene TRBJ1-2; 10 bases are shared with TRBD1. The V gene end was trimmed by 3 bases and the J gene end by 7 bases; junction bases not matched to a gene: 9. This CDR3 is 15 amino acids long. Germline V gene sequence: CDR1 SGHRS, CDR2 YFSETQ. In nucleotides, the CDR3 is TGCGCCAGCAGCTGGGGGGACAGGGGCCCTTCTGGCTACACCTTC. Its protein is CASSWGDRGPSGYTF.

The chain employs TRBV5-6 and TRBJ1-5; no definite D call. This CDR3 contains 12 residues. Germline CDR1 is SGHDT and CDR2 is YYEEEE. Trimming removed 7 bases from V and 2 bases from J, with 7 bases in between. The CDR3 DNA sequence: TGTGCCAGCTCGAGGGGCAATCAGCCCCAGCATTTT. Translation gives CASSRGNQPQHF.

This chain's CDR3 is CASSYGRLREAFF. As DNA, the CDR3 is TGTGCCAGCAGTTACGGTCGACTACGTGAAGCTTTCTTT. This chain connects TRBV6-5 to TRBJ1-1, with D hard to call. With 2 bases removed from V and 7 bases from J, the gap between germline ends came to 11 bases. In germline, CDR1 is MNHEY, CDR2 SVGAGI. The CDR3 consists of 13 residues.

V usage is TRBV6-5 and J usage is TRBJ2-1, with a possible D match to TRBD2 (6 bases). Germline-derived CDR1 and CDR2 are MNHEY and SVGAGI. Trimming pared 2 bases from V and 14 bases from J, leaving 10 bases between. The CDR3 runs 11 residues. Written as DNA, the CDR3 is TGTGCCAGCAGTTACGGAGGAGGGGAGTTCTTC. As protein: CASSYGGGEFF.

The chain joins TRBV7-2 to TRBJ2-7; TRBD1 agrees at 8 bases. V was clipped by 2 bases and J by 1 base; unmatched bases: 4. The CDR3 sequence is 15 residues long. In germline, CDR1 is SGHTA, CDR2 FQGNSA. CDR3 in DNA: TGTGCCAGCAGCTTAACCGGGACAGGTTCCTACGAGCAGTACTTC. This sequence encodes CASSLTGTGSYEQYF.

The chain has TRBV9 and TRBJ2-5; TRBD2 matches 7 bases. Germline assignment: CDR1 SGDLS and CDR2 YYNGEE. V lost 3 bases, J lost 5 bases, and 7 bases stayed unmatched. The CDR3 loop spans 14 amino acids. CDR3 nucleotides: TGTGCCAGCAGCGAGGGGAGGGGCTGGGAGACCCAGTACTTC. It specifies CASSEGRGWETQYF.

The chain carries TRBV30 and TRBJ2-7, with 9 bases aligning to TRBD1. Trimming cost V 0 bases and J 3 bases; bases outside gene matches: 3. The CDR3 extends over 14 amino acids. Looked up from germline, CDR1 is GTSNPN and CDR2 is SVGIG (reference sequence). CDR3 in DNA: TGTGCCTGGAGTGTAGGGACAGGGTACTACGAGCAGTACTTC. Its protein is CAWSVGTGYYEQYF.

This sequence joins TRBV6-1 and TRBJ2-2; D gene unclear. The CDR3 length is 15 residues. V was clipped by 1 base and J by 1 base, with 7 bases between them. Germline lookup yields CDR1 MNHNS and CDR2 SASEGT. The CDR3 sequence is CASSEEAGNTGELFF. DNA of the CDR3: TGTGCCAGCAGTGAAGAGGCAGGGAACACCGGGGAGCTGTTTTTT.

DNA for the CDR3: TGTGCCAGCAGTGCGAGAAGACAGGGTAGCGAAAAACTGTTTTTT. Amino acid sequence: CASSARRQGSEKLFF. This chain connects TRBV6-1 to TRBJ1-4; 7 bases agree with TRBD1. J lost 8 bases, V lost 4 bases, and 10 bases had no gene match. The CDR3 has 15 residues. CDR1 is MNHNS and CDR2 is SASEGT in the germline V gene.

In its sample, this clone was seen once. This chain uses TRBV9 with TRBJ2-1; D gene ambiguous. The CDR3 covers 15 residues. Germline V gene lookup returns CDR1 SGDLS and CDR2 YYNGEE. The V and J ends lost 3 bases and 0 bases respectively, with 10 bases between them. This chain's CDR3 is CASSATESSYNEQFF. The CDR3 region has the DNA TGTGCCAGCAGCGCAACAGAGTCCTCCTACAATGAGCAGTTCTTC.

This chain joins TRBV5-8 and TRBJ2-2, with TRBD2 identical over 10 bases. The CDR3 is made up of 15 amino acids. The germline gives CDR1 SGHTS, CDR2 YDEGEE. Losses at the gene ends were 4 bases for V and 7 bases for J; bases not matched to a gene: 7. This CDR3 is CASSRSGRNVGELFF. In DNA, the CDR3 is TGTGCCAGCAGCCGTAGCGGGAGGAACGTCGGGGAGCTGTTTTTT. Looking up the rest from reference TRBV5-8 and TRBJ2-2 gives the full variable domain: EAGVTQSPTHLIKTRGQQATLRCSPISGHTSVYWYQQALGLGLQFLLWYDEGEERNRGNFPPRFSGRQFPNYSSELNVNALELEDSALYLCASSRSGRNVGELFFGEGSRLTVL.

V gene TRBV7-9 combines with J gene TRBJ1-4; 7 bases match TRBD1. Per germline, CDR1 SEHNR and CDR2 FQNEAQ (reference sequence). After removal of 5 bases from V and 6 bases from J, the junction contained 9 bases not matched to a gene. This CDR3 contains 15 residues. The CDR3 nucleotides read TGTGCCAGCAGCCCCGGGGCAGGGGGTTATGAAAAACTGTTTTTT. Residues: CASSPGAGGYEKLFF.

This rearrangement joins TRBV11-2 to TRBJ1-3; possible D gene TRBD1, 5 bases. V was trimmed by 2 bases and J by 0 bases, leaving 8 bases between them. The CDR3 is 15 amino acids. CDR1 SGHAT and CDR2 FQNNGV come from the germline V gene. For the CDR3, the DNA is TGTGCCAGCAGCTTAACAGGAAGCTCTGGAAACACCATATATTTT. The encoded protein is CASSLTGSSGNTIYF.

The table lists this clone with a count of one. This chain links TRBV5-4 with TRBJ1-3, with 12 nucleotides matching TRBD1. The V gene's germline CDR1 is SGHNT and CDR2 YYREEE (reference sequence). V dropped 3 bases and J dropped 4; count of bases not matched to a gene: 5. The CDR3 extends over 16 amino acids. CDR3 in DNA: TGTGCCAGCAGCTCCGGGACAGGGGGCCTCGGAAACACCATATATTTT. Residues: CASSSGTGGLGNTIYF.

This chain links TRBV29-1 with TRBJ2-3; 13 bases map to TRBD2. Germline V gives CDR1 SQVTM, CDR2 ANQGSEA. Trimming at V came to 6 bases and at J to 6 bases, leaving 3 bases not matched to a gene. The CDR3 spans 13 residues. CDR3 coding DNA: TGCAGCGTGACTAGCGGGGGGAGGGATACGCAGTATTTT. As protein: CSVTSGGRDTQYF.

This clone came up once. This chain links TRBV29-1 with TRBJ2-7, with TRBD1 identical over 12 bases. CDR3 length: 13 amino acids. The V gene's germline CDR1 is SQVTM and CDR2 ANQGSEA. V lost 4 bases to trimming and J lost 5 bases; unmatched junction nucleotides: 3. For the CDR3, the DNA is TGCAGCGTTGTGGGACAGGGGGCCCACGAGCAGTACTTC. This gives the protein CSVVGQGAHEQYF.

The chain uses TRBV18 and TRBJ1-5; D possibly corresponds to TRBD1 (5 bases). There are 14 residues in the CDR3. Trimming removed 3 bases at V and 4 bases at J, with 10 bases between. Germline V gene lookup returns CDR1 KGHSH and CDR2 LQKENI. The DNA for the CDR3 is TGTGCCAGCTCACCCAACGGGGGGAATCAGCCCCAGCATTTT. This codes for CASSPNGGNQPQHF.

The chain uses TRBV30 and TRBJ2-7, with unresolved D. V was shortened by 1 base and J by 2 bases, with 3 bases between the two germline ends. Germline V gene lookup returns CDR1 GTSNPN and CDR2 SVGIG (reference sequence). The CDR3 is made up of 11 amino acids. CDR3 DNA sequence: TGTGCCTGGAGTGATACCTACGAGCAGTACTTC. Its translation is CAWSDTYEQYF. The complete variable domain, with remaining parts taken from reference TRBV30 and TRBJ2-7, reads SQTIHQWPATLVQPVGSPLSLECTVEGTSNPNLYWYRQAAGRGLQLLFYSVGIGQISSEVPQNLSASRPQDRQFILSSKKLLLSDSGFYLCAWSDTYEQYFGPGTRLTVT.

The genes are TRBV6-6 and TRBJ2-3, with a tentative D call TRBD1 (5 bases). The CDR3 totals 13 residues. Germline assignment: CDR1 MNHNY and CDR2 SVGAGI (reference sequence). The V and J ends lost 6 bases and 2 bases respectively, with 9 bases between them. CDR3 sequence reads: CASRDSYTDTQYF. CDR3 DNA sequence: TGTGCCAGCAGAGACAGTTACACAGATACGCAGTATTTT.

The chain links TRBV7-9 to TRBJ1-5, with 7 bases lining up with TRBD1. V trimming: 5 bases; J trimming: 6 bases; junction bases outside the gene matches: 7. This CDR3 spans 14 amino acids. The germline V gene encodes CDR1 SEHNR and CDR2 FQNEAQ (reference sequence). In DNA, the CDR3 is TGTGCCAGCAGCAAAACAGGGGTCGGTCAGCCCCAGCATTTT. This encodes CASSKTGVGQPQHF. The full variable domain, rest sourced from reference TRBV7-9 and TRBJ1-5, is DTGVSQNPRHKITKRGQNVTFRCDPISEHNRLYWYRQTLGQGPEFLTYFQNEAQLEKSRLLSDRFSAERPKGSFSTLEIQRTEQGDSAMYLCASSKTGVGQPQHFGDGTRLSIL.

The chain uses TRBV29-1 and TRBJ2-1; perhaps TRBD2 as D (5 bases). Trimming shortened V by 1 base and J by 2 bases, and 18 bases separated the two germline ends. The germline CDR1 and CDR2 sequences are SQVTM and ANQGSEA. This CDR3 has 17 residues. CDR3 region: CSVEVRATPRAYNEQFF. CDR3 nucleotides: TGCAGCGTTGAAGTGCGGGCTACTCCTCGCGCCTACAATGAGCAGTTCTTC.